Given below is one TCR beta chain in context. Its antigen remains unidentified. The authors took PBMCs from roughly 9.7 ml fresh peripheral blood. This specimen comes from a study of T cells in Graves' hyperthyroidism and ophthalmopathy. General study results and limits: Blood also contained most expanded thyroid clonotypes above 0.001.

Looked up from germline, CDR1 is LGHDT and CDR2 is YNNKEL (reference sequence). The V and J ends lost 3 bases and 7 bases, in that order; junction bases with no gene match: 2. There are 12 residues in the CDR3. Authors of the study amplified TCR beta CDR3 regions from RNA transcripts. RT-PCR in the first round (using the HTBI primer set) targeted the TCR CDR3. MiXCR, applied by TCRdb to the multiplex PCR reads, yields one record per CDR3 protein. The repertoire holds around 240,000 distinct CDR3 sequences, with 16% as singletons. Source material: blood. The TCR was taken from a woman younger than 30 with Graves' ophthalmopathy. J is TRBJ1-1 and V is TRBV3-1, with 7 bases fitting TRBD1. The CDR3 is CASSQRDSEAFF. In DNA form, the CDR3 reads TGTGCCAGCAGCCAGCGGGACAGTGAAGCTTTCTTT.